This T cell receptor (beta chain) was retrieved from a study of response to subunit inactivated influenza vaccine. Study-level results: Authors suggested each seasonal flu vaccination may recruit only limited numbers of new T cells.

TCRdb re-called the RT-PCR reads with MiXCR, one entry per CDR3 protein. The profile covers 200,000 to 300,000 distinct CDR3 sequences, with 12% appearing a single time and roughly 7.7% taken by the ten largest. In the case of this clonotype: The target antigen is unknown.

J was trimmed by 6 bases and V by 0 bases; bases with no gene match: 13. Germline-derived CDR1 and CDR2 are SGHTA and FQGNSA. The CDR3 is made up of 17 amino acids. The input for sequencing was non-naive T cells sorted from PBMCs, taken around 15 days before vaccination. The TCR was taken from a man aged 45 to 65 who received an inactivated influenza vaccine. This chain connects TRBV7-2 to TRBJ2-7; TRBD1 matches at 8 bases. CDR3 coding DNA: TGTGCCAGCAGCTTAGCTTCGTCCGGGACAGGACCCACCGAGCAGTACTTC. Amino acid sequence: CASSLASSGTGPTEQYF.